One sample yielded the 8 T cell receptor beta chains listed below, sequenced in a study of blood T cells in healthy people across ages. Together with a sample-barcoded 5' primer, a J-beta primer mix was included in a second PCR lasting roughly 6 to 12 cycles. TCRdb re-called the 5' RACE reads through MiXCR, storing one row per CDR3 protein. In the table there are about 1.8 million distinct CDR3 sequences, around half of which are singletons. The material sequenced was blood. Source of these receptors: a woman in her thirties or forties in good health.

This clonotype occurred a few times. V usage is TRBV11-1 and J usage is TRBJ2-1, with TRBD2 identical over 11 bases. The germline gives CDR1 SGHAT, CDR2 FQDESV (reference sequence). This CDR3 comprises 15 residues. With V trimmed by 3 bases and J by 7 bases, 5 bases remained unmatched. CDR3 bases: TGTGCCAGCAGCTTTCTGTCTAGCGGGGGGAATGAGCAGTTCTTC. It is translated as CASSFLSSGGNEQFF. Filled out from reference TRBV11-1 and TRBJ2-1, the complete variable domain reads EAEVAQSPRYKITEKSQAVAFWCDPISGHATLYWYRQILGQGPELLVQFQDESVVDDSQLPKDRFSAERLKGVDSTLKIQPAELGDSAMYLCASSFLSSGGNEQFFGPGTRLTVL.

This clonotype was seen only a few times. CDR3 coding DNA: TGTGCCAGCAGTTTATGGGGGCGTTCGAACACTGAAGCTTTCTTT. Encoded protein: CASSLWGRSNTEAFF. V is TRBV27 and J is TRBJ1-1; D is possibly TRBD1 (6 bases). V lost 1 base to trimming and J lost 1 base, with 10 bases between them. Looked up from germline, CDR1 is MNHEY and CDR2 is SMNVEV (reference sequence). CDR3 length: 15 residues.

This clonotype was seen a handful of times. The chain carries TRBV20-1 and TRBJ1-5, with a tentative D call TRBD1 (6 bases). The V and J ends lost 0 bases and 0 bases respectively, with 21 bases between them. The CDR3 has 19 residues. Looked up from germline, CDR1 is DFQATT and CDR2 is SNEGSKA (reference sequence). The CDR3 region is CSAREGGTRPSYSNQPQHF. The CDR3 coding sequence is TGCAGTGCTAGAGAAGGGGGGACAAGGCCCTCTTATAGCAATCAGCCCCAGCATTTT.

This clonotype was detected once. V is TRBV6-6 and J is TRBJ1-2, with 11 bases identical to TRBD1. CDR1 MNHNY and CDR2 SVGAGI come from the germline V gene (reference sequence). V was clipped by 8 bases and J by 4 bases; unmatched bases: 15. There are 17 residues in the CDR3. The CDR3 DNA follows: TGTGCCAGCCGAGGGACCGGGACAGGGGGTTTACTCTATGGCTACACCTTC. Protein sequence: CASRGTGTGGLLYGYTF.

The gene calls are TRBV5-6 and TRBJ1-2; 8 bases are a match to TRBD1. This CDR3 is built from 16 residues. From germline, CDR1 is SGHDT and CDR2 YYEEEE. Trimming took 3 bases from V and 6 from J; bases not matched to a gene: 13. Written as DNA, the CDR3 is TGTGCCAGCAGCTCCCCGGACAGGGAGGAGGAGCATGGCTACACCTTC. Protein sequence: CASSSPDREEEHGYTF.

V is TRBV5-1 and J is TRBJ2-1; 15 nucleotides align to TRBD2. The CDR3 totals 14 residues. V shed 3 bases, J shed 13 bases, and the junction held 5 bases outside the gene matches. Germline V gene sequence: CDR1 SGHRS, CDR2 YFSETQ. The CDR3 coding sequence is TGCGCCAGCAGCTCAGGACTAGCGGGGGGGTATCAGTTCTTC. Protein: CASSSGLAGGYQFF. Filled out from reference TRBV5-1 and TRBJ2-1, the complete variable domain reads KAGVTQTPRYLIKTRGQQVTLSCSPISGHRSVSWYQQTPGQGLQFLFEYFSETQRNKGNFPGRFSGRQFSNSRSEMNVSTLELGDSALYLCASSSGLAGGYQFFGPGTRLTVL.

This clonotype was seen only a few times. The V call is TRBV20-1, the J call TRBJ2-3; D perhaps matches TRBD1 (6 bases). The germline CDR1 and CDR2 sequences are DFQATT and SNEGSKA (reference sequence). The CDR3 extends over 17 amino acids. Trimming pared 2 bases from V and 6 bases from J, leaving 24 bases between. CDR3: CSARSRLMDPGVDTQYF. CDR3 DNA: TGCAGTGCTAGATCCCGACTTATGGACCCAGGGGTTGATACGCAGTATTTT.

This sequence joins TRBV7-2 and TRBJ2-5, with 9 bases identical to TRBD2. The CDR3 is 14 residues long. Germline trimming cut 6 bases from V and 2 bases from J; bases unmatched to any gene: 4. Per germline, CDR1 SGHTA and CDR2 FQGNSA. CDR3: CASSYLAGQETQYF. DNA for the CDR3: TGTGCCAGCAGTTACCTAGCGGGGCAAGAGACCCAGTACTTC.